The 30 T cell receptor beta chains in this list originate from one sample, sequenced in a study of identical twins. TCRdb recomputed calls from the 5' RACE reads with MiXCR, one row per CDR3 protein. The table has approximately 700,000 distinct CDR3 sequences, about 18% seen once. This sample was also put to use in a study of T cells expressing NK-cell markers.

Sequencing used PBMCs. Receptors originate from a woman aged 18-29 years in good health.

V gene TRBV7-9 combines with J gene TRBJ2-7; D is unresolved. The CDR3 is 11 residues long. Looked up from germline, CDR1 is SEHNR and CDR2 is FQNEAQ (reference sequence). The germline V and J ends were trimmed by 8 bases and 3 bases, with 8 bases remaining between them. The CDR3 sequence is CASGVVYEQYF. CDR3 coding DNA: TGTGCCAGCGGGGTCGTCTACGAGCAGTACTTC.

This clonotype was counted ten times or more. The chain joins TRBV12-3 or TRBV12-4 to TRBJ2-2; no firm D call. The CDR3 loop spans 11 amino acids. Between the trimmed V and J ends, which lost 5 bases and 7 bases, there was a span of 5 bases. The chain's CDR3 is CASSGFGELFF. The CDR3 coding sequence is TGTGCCAGCAGTGGCTTCGGGGAGCTGTTTTTT.

The genes are TRBV28 and TRBJ2-7; 9 bases are shared with TRBD2. Germline V lookup: CDR1 MDHEN, CDR2 SYDVKM. J was trimmed by 3 bases and V by 3 bases; bases with no gene match: 12. The CDR3 is made up of 17 amino acids. CDR3 sequence reads: CASSLPPTGTSFYEQYF. For the CDR3, the DNA is TGTGCCAGCAGTTTGCCTCCAACCGGGACTAGCTTCTACGAGCAGTACTTC.

The chain employs TRBV18 and TRBJ2-7; D may be TRBD1 (7 bases). Looked up from germline, CDR1 is KGHSH and CDR2 is LQKENI. This CDR3 comprises 16 residues. Between the trimmed V and J ends, which lost 5 bases and 0 bases, there was a span of 17 bases. The CDR3 loop is CASSTYTGEVSYEQYF. CDR3 DNA: TGTGCCAGCTCAACTTACACAGGGGAGGTCTCCTACGAGCAGTACTTC.

The CDR3 region is CSASRDRITQETQYF. CDR3 in DNA: TGCAGTGCTAGCCGGGACAGAATTACCCAAGAGACCCAGTACTTC. The J gene is TRBJ2-5, the V gene TRBV20-1; 7 positions match TRBD1. The CDR3 has 15 residues. The germline V gene encodes CDR1 DFQATT and CDR2 SNEGSKA (reference sequence). V shed 3 bases and J 1 base; nucleotides not matched to a gene: 8.

CDR3 residues: CAISESRGNDNSPLHF. For the CDR3, the DNA is TGTGCCATCAGTGAGTCGAGAGGAAACGATAATTCACCCCTCCACTTT. This rearrangement joins TRBV10-3 to TRBJ1-6; D gene ambiguous. The V end was cut by 0 bases, the J end by 5 bases, with 11 bases between. Germline V gene data show CDR1 as ENHRY and CDR2 as SYGVKD. The CDR3 contains 16 residues.

The chain employs TRBV4-3 and TRBJ2-7; TRBD2 aligns across 7 bases. The CDR3 length is 18 residues. Losses at the gene ends were 0 bases for V and 3 bases for J; bases not matched to a gene: 14. CDR1 LGHNA and CDR2 YSLEER come from the germline V gene. In DNA, the CDR3 is TGCGCCAGCAGCCAAGATGAGTCGGGAGGTTCCGGGGGCTACGAGCAGTACTTC. Translating gives CASSQDESGGSGGYEQYF.

This clonotype was detected a few times. The chain uses TRBV20-1 and TRBJ2-7; 10 positions match TRBD1. The J segment lost 6 bases and the V segment lost 2 bases, leaving 7 bases of the junction unmatched. This CDR3 is built from 14 residues. Germline assignment: CDR1 DFQATT and CDR2 SNEGSKA (reference sequence). CDR3: CSARKRTGGSEQYF. The CDR3 DNA sequence: TGCAGTGCTAGAAAAAGGACAGGGGGGTCCGAGCAGTACTTC.

DNA for the CDR3: TGTGCCAGCAGCCAAAGGACTAGCGGCCAAGAGACCCAGTACTTC. It translates to CASSQRTSGQETQYF. The chain links TRBV7-9 to TRBJ2-5, with TRBD2 matching 10 bases. CDR1 SEHNR and CDR2 FQNEAQ come from the germline V gene (reference sequence). Losses at the gene ends were 5 bases for V and 1 base for J; bases not matched to a gene: 4. This CDR3 is 15 amino acids long. Variable domain in full (rest from reference TRBV7-9 and TRBJ2-5): DTGVSQNPRHKITKRGQNVTFRCDPISEHNRLYWYRQTLGQGPEFLTYFQNEAQLEKSRLLSDRFSAERPKGSFSTLEIQRTEQGDSAMYLCASSQRTSGQETQYFGPGTRLLVL.

This clonotype was seen more than once but under ten times. The chain's CDR3 is CASSYSKTSVHTDTQYF. CDR3 nucleotide sequence: TGTGCCAGCAGTTACTCGAAGACTAGCGTACACACAGATACGCAGTATTTT. The V call is TRBV6-2 or TRBV6-3, the J call TRBJ2-3; TRBD2 matches 8 bases. Germline trimming cut 0 bases from V and 2 bases from J; bases unmatched to any gene: 7. Germline V gene lookup returns CDR1 MNHEY and CDR2 SVGEGT. CDR3 size: 17 residues.

The chain uses TRBV9 and TRBJ2-1; 9 bases line up with TRBD2. CDR3 length: 16 residues. Germline values: CDR1 SGDLS, CDR2 YYNGEE. V was clipped by 4 bases and J by 2 bases; unmatched bases: 7. The CDR3 DNA is TGTGCCAGCAGCTATGGGGGGACTAGCCCCTACAATGAGCAGTTCTTC. Translating it yields CASSYGGTSPYNEQFF.

This clonotype was observed a few times. The gene calls are TRBV19 and TRBJ2-1, with D possibly being TRBD2 (6 bases). Trimming took 6 bases from V and 0 from J, leaving 21 bases between them. Germline V gene data show CDR1 as LNHDA and CDR2 as SQIVND (reference sequence). The CDR3 consists of 18 residues. The CDR3 sequence is CASSLGTPSLSSYNEQFF. CDR3 coding DNA: TGTGCCAGTAGCCTCGGGACTCCTTCCCTGAGCTCCTACAATGAGCAGTTCTTC.

This clonotype was counted between two and nine times. The chain uses TRBV10-2 and TRBJ2-1; D uncertain. V was clipped by 10 bases and J by 4 bases, with 11 bases between them. The CDR3 runs to 12 residues. Germline assignment: CDR1 WSHSY and CDR2 SAAADI. The CDR3 here is CATGLKYNEQFF. The CDR3, as DNA: TGCGCCACCGGCCTGAAGTACAATGAGCAGTTCTTC.

V and J are TRBV20-1 and TRBJ2-6; tentative D call: TRBD1 (5 bases). The V gene lost 3 bases and the J gene lost 7 bases, with 13 bases spanning the gap. CDR1 is DFQATT, CDR2 SNEGSKA, per germline (reference sequence). The CDR3 has 14 residues. Here the CDR3 reads CSASAREVANVLTF. In DNA, the CDR3 is TGCAGTGCTAGTGCCAGGGAAGTCGCCAACGTCCTGACTTTC.

V and J are TRBV7-2 and TRBJ1-1; D is ambiguous. CDR1 is SGHTA, CDR2 FQGNSA, per germline. This CDR3 is 16 amino acids long. Between the trimmed V and J ends, which lost 1 base and 1 base, there was a span of 13 bases. This chain's CDR3 is CASSLVPPRWNTEAFF. The DNA of the CDR3 is TGTGCCAGCAGCTTAGTCCCGCCCAGGTGGAACACTGAAGCTTTCTTT. Supplemented by reference TRBV7-2 and TRBJ1-1, the full variable domain reads GAGVSQSPSNKVTEKGKDVELRCDPISGHTALYWYRQSLGQGLEFLIYFQGNSAPDKSGLPSDRFSAERTGGSVSTLTIQRTQQEDSAVYLCASSLVPPRWNTEAFFGQGTRLTVV.

This clonotype turned up a few times. V usage is TRBV12-3 or TRBV12-4 and J usage is TRBJ1-3; no definite D call. V lost 3 bases and J 0 bases, leaving 6 bases between the germline ends. This CDR3 comprises 14 residues. The CDR3 sequence is CASSLGNSGNTIYF. The CDR3, as DNA: TGTGCCAGCAGTTTGGGAAACTCTGGAAACACCATATATTTT.

V is TRBV5-1 and J is TRBJ2-7, with 7 bases that match TRBD1. The CDR3 extends over 16 amino acids. After removal of 4 bases from V and 4 bases from J, the junction contained 14 bases not matched to a gene. Germline V gene sequence: CDR1 SGHRS, CDR2 YFSETQ. The CDR3 loop reads CASSLGTARGFYEQYF. CDR3 DNA: TGCGCCAGCAGCCTCGGGACAGCTCGGGGCTTTTACGAGCAGTACTTC.

In its sample, this clonotype was seen a few times. The V and J genes are TRBV12-3 or TRBV12-4 and TRBJ2-5; D is unclear. The V end was cut by 6 bases, the J end by 10 bases, with 18 bases between. The CDR3 sequence is 13 residues long. This chain's CDR3 is CASSPADLVGQYF. The CDR3 region has the DNA TGTGCCAGCAGCCCCGCGGATTTGGTCGGCCAGTACTTC.

This clonotype was counted a few times. J is TRBJ1-5 and V is TRBV10-3, with D perhaps TRBD1 (5 bases). This CDR3 spans 14 amino acids. The germline V gene encodes CDR1 ENHRY and CDR2 SYGVKD. V lost 4 bases and J 5 bases, leaving 12 bases between the germline ends. The CDR3 sequence is CAISAQGGDQPQHF. CDR3 DNA sequence: TGTGCCATCAGTGCCCAGGGAGGGGATCAGCCCCAGCATTTT.

The gene calls are TRBV6-5 and TRBJ2-7, with unresolved D. V lost 2 bases and J 3 bases, leaving 11 bases between the germline ends. Germline assignment: CDR1 MNHEY and CDR2 SVGAGI. The CDR3 loop spans 14 amino acids. The CDR3 nucleotides are TGTGCCAGCAGTTACCGCCGAACGAGCTACGAGCAGTACTTC. Protein product: CASSYRRTSYEQYF.

This chain connects TRBV11-1 to TRBJ2-7; 15 nucleotides agree with TRBD2. This CDR3 has 18 residues. The germline V gene encodes CDR1 SGHAT and CDR2 FQDESV (reference sequence). J lost 1 base, V lost 6 bases, and 10 bases had no gene match. CDR3 amino acids: CASSTAGLAGGSSYEQYF. For the CDR3, the DNA is TGTGCCAGCAGTACCGCGGGACTAGCGGGGGGTTCATCCTACGAGCAGTACTTC.

The chain combines TRBV5-5 with TRBJ1-5, with TRBD1 matching over 7 bases. The CDR3 spans 15 residues. J lost 5 bases, V lost 4 bases, and 9 bases had no gene match. Germline CDR1 SGHKS, CDR2 YYEKEE (reference sequence). This CDR3 is CASSPGQLSHQPQHF. The CDR3 nucleotides are TGTGCCAGCAGCCCGGGACAGTTGAGTCATCAGCCCCAGCATTTT.

This clonotype showed up many times. The V and J genes are TRBV10-3 and TRBJ1-5; no clear D gene. V shed 7 bases and J shed 3 bases, with 10 bases lying between them. The germline V gene encodes CDR1 ENHRY and CDR2 SYGVKD. This CDR3 is built from 13 residues. DNA of the CDR3: TGTGCCATCAATGCAGTGGACAATCAGCCCCAGCATTTT. Encoded protein: CAINAVDNQPQHF.

V is TRBV15 and J is TRBJ2-5, with 10 positions matching TRBD2. Germline lookup yields CDR1 LNHNV and CDR2 YYDKDF (reference sequence). The CDR3 totals 19 residues. V lost 3 bases to trimming and J lost 5 bases; unmatched junction nucleotides: 18. CDR3: CATSSDHGVAAGGRETQYF. CDR3 in DNA: TGTGCCACCAGCAGTGACCATGGTGTTGCAGCGGGGGGGCGGGAGACCCAGTACTTC.

The gene calls are TRBV6-6 and TRBJ2-5; D remains unclear. Trimming shortened V by 2 bases and J by 7 bases, and 8 bases separated the two germline ends. The CDR3 runs 12 residues. Germline lookup yields CDR1 MNHNY and CDR2 SVGAGI (reference sequence). CDR3 sequence: CASSYVDGTQYF. DNA of the CDR3: TGTGCCAGCAGTTACGTGGACGGGACCCAGTACTTC.

CDR3 loop: CASSAPNQGYEQYF. The CDR3 nucleotides are TGTGCCAGCAGCGCCCCCAACCAGGGGTACGAGCAGTACTTC. The chain combines TRBV9 with TRBJ2-7; perhaps TRBD1 as D (6 bases). The germline V gene encodes CDR1 SGDLS and CDR2 YYNGEE. There are 14 residues in the CDR3. Deletions cut 3 bases from V and 4 bases from J, with 14 bases between.

Notes on this clonotype: One junction end disagrees with the germline gene, perhaps due to a read error. This chain uses TRBV20-1 with TRBJ2-5; D tentatively fits TRBD1 or TRBD2 (6 bases each). This CDR3 contains 15 residues. Germline CDR1 reads DFQATT; CDR2 reads SNEGSKA (reference sequence). CDR3 coding DNA: TGCAGTACTAGGAGGCGGCCAGGAGGGGGGGAGACCCAGTACTTC. Translation: CSTRRRPGGGETQYF.

The gene calls are TRBV6-2 or TRBV6-3 and TRBJ2-7; TRBD1 aligns across 11 bases. This CDR3 contains 16 residues. Germline CDR1 and CDR2: MNHEY and SVGEGT. V gave up 5 bases and J gave up 6 bases; unmatched junction bases: 12. CDR3 nucleotide sequence: TGTGCCAGCAGTCGACCTCTGGACAGGGGGCCGTTCGAGCAGTACTTC. It specifies CASSRPLDRGPFEQYF.

This clonotype has just a few counts. The V call is TRBV20-1, the J call TRBJ2-1; D possibly matches TRBD1 or TRBD2 (5 bases each). The V gene lost 8 bases and the J gene lost 8 bases, with 25 bases spanning the gap. The CDR3 has 15 amino acids. Germline lookup yields CDR1 DFQATT and CDR2 SNEGSKA (reference sequence). The CDR3 is CSTLGGRTLSDEQFF. In DNA, the CDR3 is TGCAGTACCCTTGGGGGACGAACCTTGTCTGATGAGCAGTTCTTC.

This clonotype was picked up a small number of times. The V gene is TRBV5-1, the J gene TRBJ1-1; D remains ambiguous. Germline V gene lookup returns CDR1 SGHRS and CDR2 YFSETQ. This CDR3 is 13 amino acids long. The V and J ends lost 5 bases and 1 base respectively, with 9 bases between them. The CDR3 protein is CASRPLENTEAFF. In nucleotides, the CDR3 is TGCGCCAGCAGGCCCCTTGAGAACACTGAAGCTTTCTTT.